The clone carrying this TCR beta chain has a count of ten or more. Its antigen is undetermined. Construction of TCR beta libraries was performed using quantitative 5'-RACE with molecular barcodes. MiXCR, applied by TCRdb to the 5' RACE reads, yields one record per CDR3 protein. The sample contains more than 500,000 distinct CDR3 sequences, about 5% of which appear only once. The record originates from a study of CD8 T cells in ankylosing spondylitis. General observations from the study: In ankylosing spondylitis blood, a motif of eight highly homologous TCR beta variants appeared characteristic. In ankylosing spondylitis patients, matched synovial fluid reportedly showed significant enrichment of disease-linked clones.

Germline V lookup: CDR1 SGHRS, CDR2 YFSETQ. The CDR3 loop spans 15 amino acids. V gave up 0 bases and J gave up 3 bases, with 12 bases separating them. Sequencing input: blood, either unsorted or a sorted T cell fraction (not recorded which). The chain joins TRBV5-1 to TRBJ1-1, with a tentative D call TRBD1 (6 bases). This sequence originates from a male donor with ankylosing spondylitis. This CDR3 reads CASSLAPGEDTEAFF. CDR3 DNA sequence: TGCGCCAGCAGCTTGGCGCCAGGGGAGGACACTGAAGCTTTCTTT. Full variable domain (outside the CDR3, taken from reference TRBV5-1 and TRBJ1-1): KAGVTQTPRYLIKTRGQQVTLSCSPISGHRSVSWYQQTPGQGLQFLFEYFSETQRNKGNFPGRFSGRQFSNSRSEMNVSTLELGDSALYLCASSLAPGEDTEAFFGQGTRLTVV.